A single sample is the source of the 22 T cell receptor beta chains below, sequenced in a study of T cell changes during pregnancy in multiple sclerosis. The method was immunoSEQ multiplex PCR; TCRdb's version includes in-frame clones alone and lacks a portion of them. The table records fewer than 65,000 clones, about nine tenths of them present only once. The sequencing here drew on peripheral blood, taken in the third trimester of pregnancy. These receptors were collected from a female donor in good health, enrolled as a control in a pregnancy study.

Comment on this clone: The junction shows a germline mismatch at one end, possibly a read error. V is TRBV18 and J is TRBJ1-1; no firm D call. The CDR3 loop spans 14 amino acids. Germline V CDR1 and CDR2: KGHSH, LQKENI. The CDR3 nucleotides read TGTGCCAGCACACCCATGGGAGGGAACACTGAAGCTTTCTTT. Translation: CASTPMGGNTEAFF.

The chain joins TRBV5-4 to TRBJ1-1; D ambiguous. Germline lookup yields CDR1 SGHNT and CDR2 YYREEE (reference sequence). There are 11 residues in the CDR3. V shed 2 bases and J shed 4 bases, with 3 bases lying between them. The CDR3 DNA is TGTGCCAGCAGCTTCGGCACTGAAGCTTTCTTT. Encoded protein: CASSFGTEAFF.

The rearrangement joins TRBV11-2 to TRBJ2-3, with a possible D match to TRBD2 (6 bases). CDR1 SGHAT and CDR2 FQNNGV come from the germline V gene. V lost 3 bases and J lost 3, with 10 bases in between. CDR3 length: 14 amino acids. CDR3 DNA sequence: TGTGCCAGCAGCTTTTTCCGGGGGACAGATACGCAGTATTTT. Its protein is CASSFFRGTDTQYF.

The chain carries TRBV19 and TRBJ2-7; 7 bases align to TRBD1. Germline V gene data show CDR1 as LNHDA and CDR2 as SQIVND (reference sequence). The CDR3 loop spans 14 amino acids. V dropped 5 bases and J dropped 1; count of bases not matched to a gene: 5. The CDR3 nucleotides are TGTGCCAGTAGTGACAGGGACAGTTCCTACGAGCAGTACTTC. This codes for CASSDRDSSYEQYF.

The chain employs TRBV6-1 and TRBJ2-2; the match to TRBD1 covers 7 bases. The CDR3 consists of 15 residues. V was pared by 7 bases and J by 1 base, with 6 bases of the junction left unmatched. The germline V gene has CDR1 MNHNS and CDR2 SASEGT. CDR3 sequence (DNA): TGTGCCAGCATTCTTGGACAGGTGAACACCGGGGAGCTGTTTTTT. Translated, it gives CASILGQVNTGELFF.

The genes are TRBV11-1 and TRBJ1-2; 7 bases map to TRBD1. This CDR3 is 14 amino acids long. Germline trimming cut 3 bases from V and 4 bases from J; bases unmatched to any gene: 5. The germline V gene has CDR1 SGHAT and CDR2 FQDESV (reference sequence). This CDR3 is CASSLTHRGYGYTF. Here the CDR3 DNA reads TGTGCCAGCAGCTTGACCCACAGGGGCTATGGCTACACCTTC.

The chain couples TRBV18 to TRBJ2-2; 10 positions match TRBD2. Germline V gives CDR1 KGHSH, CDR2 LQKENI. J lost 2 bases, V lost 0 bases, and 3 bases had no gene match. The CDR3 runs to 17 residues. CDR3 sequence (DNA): TGTGCCAGCTCACCACCCGGACTAGCGGCTAACACCGGGGAGCTGTTTTTT. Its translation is CASSPPGLAANTGELFF.

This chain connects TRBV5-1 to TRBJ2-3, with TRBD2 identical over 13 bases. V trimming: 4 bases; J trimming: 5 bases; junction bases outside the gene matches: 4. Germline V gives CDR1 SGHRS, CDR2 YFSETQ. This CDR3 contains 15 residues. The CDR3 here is CASSGLAGVVDTQYF. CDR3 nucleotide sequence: TGCGCCAGCAGCGGACTAGCGGGAGTAGTAGATACGCAGTATTTT.

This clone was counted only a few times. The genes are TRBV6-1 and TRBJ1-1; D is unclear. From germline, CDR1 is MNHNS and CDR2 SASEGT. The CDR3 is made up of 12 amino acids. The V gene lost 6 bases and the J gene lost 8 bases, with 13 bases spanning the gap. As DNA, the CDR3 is TGTGCCAGCAGACTTTACTATGACGAAGCTTTCTTT. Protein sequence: CASRLYYDEAFF.

The CDR3 DNA reads TGTGCCAGCAGTTGGGGACTAGCGGGAGCAGATACGCAGTATTTT. Translated, it gives CASSWGLAGADTQYF. V and J are TRBV28 and TRBJ2-3; TRBD2 matches at 14 bases. Germline V gene lookup returns CDR1 MDHEN and CDR2 SYDVKM. CDR3 length equals 15 residues. J gave up 4 bases and V 4 bases, and 1 base lay outside the gene matches.

CDR3 loop: CATGENAGEVNEQFF. In DNA form, the CDR3 reads TGTGCCACCGGAGAAAATGCGGGAGAAGTGAATGAGCAGTTCTTC. J is TRBJ2-1 and V is TRBV6-4; the match to TRBD2 covers 7 bases. CDR1 is MRHNA and CDR2 is SNTAGT in the germline V gene. This CDR3 is built from 15 residues. Trimming removed 10 bases from V and 7 bases from J; junction bases left unmatched: 16.

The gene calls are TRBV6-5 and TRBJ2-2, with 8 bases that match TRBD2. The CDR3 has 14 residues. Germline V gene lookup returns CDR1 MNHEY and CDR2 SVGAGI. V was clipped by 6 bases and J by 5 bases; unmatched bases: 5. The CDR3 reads CASRLSGGTGELFF. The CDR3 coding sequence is TGTGCCAGCAGACTATCGGGGGGGACCGGGGAGCTGTTTTTT.

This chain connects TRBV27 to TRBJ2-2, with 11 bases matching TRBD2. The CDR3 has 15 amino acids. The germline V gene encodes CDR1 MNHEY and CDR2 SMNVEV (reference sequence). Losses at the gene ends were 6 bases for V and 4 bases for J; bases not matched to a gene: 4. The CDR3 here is CASRPGLAVTGELFF. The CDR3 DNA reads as TGTGCCAGCAGACCGGGACTAGCGGTCACCGGGGAGCTGTTTTTT.

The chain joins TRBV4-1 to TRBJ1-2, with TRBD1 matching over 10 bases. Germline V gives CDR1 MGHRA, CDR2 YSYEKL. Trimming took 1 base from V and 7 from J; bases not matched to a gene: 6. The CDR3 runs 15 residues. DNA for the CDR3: TGCGCCAGCAGCCAAGGCCCGACAGGGGGCTCTGGCTACACCTTC. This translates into CASSQGPTGGSGYTF.

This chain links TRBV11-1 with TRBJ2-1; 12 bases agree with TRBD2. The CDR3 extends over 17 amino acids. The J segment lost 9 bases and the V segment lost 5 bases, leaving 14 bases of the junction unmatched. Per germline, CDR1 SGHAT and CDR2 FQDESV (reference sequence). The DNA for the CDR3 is TGTGCCAGCAGCACCCCGCTGGGACTAGCGGGTTATAGTGAGCAGTTCTTC. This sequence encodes CASSTPLGLAGYSEQFF.

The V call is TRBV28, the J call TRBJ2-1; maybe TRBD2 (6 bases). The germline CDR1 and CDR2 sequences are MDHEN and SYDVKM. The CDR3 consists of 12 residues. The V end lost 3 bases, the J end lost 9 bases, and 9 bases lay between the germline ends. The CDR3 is CASSFGGIEQFF. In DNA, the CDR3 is TGTGCCAGCAGTTTTGGCGGGATTGAGCAGTTCTTC. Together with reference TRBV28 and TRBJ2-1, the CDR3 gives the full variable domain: DVKVTQSSRYLVKRTGEKVFLECVQDMDHENMFWYRQDPGLGLRLIYFSYDVKMKEKGDIPEGYSVSREKKERFSLILESASTNQTSMYLCASSFGGIEQFFGPGTRLTVL.

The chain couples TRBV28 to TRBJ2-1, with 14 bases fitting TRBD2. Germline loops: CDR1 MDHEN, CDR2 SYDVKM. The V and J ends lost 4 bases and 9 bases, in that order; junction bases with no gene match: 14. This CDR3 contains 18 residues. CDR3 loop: CASSSLTSGRAVGSEQFF. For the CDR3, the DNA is TGTGCCAGCAGTTCCCTGACTAGCGGGAGGGCCGTAGGAAGTGAGCAGTTCTTC.

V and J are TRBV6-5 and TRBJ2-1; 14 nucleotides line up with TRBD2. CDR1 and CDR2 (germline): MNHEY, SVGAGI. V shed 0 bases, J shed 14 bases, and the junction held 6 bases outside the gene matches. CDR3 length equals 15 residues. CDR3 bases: TGTGCCAGCAGTTACTCGGGACTAGCGGGGGAGGGGAAGTTCTTC. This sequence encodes CASSYSGLAGEGKFF.

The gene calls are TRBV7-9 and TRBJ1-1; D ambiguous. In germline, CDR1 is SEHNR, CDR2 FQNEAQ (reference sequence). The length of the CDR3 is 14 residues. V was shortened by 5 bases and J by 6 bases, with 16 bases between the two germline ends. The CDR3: CASSRLPERAEAFF. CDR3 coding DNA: TGTGCCAGCAGCCGCTTGCCCGAGAGGGCTGAAGCTTTCTTT.

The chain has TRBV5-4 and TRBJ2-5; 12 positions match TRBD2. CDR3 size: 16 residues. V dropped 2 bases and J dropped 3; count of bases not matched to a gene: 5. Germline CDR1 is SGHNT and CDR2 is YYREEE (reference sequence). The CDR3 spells CASSFTTSGGKETQYF. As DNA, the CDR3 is TGTGCCAGCAGCTTTACGACTAGCGGGGGCAAAGAGACCCAGTACTTC.

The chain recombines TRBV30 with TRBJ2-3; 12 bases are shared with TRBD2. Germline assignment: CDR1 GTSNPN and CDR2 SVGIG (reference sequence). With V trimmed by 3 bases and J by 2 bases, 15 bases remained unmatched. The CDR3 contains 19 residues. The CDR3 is CAWSARGLAGGLPTDTQYF. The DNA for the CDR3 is TGTGCCTGGAGCGCCCGAGGGCTAGCGGGGGGGTTACCCACAGATACGCAGTATTTT.

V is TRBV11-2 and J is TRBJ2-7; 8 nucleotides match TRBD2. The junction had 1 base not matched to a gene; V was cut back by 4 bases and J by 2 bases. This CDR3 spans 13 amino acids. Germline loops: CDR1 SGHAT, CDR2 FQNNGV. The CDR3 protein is CASSSGGAYEQYF. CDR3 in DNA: TGTGCCAGCAGCTCCGGGGGGGCCTACGAGCAGTACTTC. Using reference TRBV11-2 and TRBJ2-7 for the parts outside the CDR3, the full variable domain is EAGVAQSPRYKIIEKRQSVAFWCNPISGHATLYWYQQILGQGPKLLIQFQNNGVVDDSQLPKDRFSAERLKGVDSTLKIQPAKLEDSAVYLCASSSGGAYEQYFGPGTRLTVT.